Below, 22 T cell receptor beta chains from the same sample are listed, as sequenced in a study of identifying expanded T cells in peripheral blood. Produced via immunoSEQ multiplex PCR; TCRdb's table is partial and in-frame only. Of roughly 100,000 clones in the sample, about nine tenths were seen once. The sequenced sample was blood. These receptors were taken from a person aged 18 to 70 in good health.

The CDR3, as DNA: TGTGCCAGCACCGGCACCCCAGGGACGAATGAGCAGTTCTTC. It translates to CASTGTPGTNEQFF. The chain uses TRBV6-1 and TRBJ2-1, with D possibly being TRBD1 or TRBD2 (5 bases each). From germline, CDR1 is MNHNS and CDR2 SASEGT. This CDR3 region has 14 residues. V lost 7 bases and J 7 bases, leaving 17 bases between the germline ends.

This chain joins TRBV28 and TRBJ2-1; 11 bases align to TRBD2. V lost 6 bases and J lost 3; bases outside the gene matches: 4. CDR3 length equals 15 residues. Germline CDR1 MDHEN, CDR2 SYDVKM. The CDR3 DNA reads TGTGCCAGCAGACAGGGACTAGCGGACTACAATGAGCAGTTCTTC. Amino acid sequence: CASRQGLADYNEQFF.

The CDR3: CASRTGYGYTF. The CDR3 DNA reads as TGTGCCAGCCGGACAGGGTACGGCTACACCTTC. This chain links TRBV28 with TRBJ1-2, with 8 nucleotides matching TRBD1. Germline V CDR1 and CDR2: MDHEN, SYDVKM. With 8 bases clipped from V and 8 bases from J, the junction kept 4 bases outside the gene matches. The CDR3 runs to 11 residues.

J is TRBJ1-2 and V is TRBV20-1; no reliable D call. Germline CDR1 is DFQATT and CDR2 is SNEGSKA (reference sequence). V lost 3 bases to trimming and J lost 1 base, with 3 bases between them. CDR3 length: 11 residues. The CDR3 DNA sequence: TGCAGTGCTAGTTATAACTATGGCTACACCTTC. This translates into CSASYNYGYTF.

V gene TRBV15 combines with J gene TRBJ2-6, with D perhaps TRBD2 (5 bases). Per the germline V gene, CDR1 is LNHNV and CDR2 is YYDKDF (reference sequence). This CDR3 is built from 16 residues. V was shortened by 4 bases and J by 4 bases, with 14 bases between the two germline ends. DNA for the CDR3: TGTGCCACCAGCAAGATTACGGGGTCCGGGGCCAACGTCCTGACTTTC. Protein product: CATSKITGSGANVLTF. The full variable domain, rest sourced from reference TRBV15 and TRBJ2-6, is DAMVIQNPRYQVTQFGKPVTLSCSQTLNHNVMYWYQQKSSQAPKLLFHYYDKDFNNEADTPDNFQSRRPNTSFCFLDIRSPGLGDTAMYLCATSKITGSGANVLTFGAGSRLTVL.

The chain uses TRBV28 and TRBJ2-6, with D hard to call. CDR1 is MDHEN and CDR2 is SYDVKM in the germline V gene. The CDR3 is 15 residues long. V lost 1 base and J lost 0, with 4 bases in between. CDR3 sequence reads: CASSLLASGANVLTF. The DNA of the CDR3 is TGTGCCAGCAGTTTATTGGCCTCTGGGGCCAACGTCCTGACTTTC.

CDR3 nucleotides: TGTGCCACCTCGATGACAGGGAACTATGGCTACACCTTC. Residues: CATSMTGNYGYTF. The chain employs TRBV10-3 and TRBJ1-2; 7 nucleotides align to TRBD1. This CDR3 spans 13 amino acids. The trim removed 10 bases at V and 2 bases at J, leaving 7 bases unmatched. The germline V gene has CDR1 ENHRY and CDR2 SYGVKD.

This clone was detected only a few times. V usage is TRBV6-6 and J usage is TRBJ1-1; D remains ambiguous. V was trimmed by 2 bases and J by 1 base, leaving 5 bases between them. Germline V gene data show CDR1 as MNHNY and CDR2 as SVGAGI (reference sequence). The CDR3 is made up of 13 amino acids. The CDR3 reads CASSYIRNTEAFF. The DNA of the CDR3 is TGTGCCAGCAGTTACATTCGGAACACTGAAGCTTTCTTT.

DNA for the CDR3: TGTGCCTGGAGTGTAAGGGACAGGGGAACCGGTGAGCAGTACTTC. This translates into CAWSVRDRGTGEQYF. V is TRBV30 and J is TRBJ2-7; 10 positions match TRBD1. V was clipped by 0 bases and J by 7 bases; unmatched bases: 9. The CDR3 loop spans 15 amino acids. Germline V gene lookup returns CDR1 GTSNPN and CDR2 SVGIG (reference sequence).

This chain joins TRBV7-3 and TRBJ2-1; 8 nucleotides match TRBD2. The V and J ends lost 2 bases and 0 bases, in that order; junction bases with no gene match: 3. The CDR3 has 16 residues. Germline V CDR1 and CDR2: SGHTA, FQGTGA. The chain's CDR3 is CASSLAREGSYNEQFF. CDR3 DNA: TGTGCCAGCAGCTTAGCCCGGGAGGGCTCCTACAATGAGCAGTTCTTC.

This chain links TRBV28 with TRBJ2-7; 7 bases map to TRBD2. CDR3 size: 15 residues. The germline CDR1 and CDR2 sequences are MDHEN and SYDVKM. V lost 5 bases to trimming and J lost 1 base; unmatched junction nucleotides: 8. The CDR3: CASSTGGSGSYEQYF. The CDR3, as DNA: TGTGCCAGCAGTACGGGAGGTAGCGGTTCCTACGAGCAGTACTTC.

CDR3 sequence reads: CASKQLTSTDTQYF. In DNA form, the CDR3 reads TGTGCCAGCAAACAACTCACTAGCACAGATACGCAGTATTTT. The rearrangement links TRBV6-5 to TRBJ2-3; unclear D gene. The length of the CDR3 is 14 residues. CDR1 is MNHEY and CDR2 is SVGAGI in the germline V gene. With 7 bases removed from V and 0 bases from J, the gap between germline ends came to 11 bases.

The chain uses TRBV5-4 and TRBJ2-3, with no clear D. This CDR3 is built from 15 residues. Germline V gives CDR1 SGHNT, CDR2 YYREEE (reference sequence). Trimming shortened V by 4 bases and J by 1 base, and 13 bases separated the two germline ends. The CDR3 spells CASSNGRFRTDTQYF. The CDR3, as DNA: TGTGCCAGCAGCAACGGCCGCTTCCGCACAGATACGCAGTATTTT.

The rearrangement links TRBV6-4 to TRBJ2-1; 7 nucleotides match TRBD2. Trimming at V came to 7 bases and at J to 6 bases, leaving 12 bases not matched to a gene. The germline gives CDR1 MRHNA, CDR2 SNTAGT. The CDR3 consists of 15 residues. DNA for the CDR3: TGTGCCAGCACCCCTTCAGCGGGATCGTTCAATGAGCAGTTCTTC. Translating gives CASTPSAGSFNEQFF.

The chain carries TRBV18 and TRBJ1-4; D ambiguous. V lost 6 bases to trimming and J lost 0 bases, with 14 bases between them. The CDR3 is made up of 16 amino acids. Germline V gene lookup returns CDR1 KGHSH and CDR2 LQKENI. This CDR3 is CASSPRVGTTNEKLFF. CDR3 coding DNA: TGTGCCAGCTCTCCGAGAGTCGGGACAACTAATGAAAAACTGTTTTTT.

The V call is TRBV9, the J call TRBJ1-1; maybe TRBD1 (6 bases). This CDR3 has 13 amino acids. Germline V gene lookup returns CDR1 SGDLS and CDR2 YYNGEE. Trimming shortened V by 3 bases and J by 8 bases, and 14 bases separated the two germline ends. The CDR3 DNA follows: TGTGCCAGCAGCGCCGGAACAGGGAAGGAAGCTTTCTTT. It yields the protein CASSAGTGKEAFF.

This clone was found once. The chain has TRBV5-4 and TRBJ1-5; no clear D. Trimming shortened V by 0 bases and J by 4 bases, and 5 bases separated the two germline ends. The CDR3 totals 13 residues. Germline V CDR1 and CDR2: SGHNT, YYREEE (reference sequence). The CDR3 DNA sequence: TGTGCCAGCAGCTTGGCGGGGAATCAGCCCCAGCATTTT. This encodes CASSLAGNQPQHF. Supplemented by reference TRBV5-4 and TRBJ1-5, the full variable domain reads ETGVTQSPTHLIKTRGQQVTLRCSSQSGHNTVSWYQQALGQGPQFIFQYYREEENGRGNFPPRFSGLQFPNYSSELNVNALELDDSALYLCASSLAGNQPQHFGDGTRLSIL.

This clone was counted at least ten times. CDR3 amino acids: CASSQEPGQGVDEQYF. Written as DNA, the CDR3 is TGTGCCAGCAGCCAAGAACCGGGACAGGGAGTCGACGAGCAGTACTTC. The chain recombines TRBV4-2 with TRBJ2-7; 9 positions match TRBD1. The CDR3 totals 16 residues. Germline CDR1 reads LGHNA; CDR2 reads YNFKEQ. Unmatched junction bases numbered 8, after V lost 0 bases and J lost 5 bases.

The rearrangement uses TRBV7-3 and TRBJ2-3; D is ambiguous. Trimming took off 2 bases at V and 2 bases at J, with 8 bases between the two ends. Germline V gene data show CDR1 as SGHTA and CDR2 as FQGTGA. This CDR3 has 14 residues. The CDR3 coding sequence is TGTGCCAGCAGCTTAGGGCTTCCCACAGATACGCAGTATTTT. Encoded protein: CASSLGLPTDTQYF.

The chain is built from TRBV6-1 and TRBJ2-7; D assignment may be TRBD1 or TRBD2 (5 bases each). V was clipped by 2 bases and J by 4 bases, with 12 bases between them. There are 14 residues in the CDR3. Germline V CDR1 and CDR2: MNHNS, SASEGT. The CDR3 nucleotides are TGTGCCAGCAGTGAATGGGGCGGGCTGTACGAGCAGTACTTC. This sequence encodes CASSEWGGLYEQYF.

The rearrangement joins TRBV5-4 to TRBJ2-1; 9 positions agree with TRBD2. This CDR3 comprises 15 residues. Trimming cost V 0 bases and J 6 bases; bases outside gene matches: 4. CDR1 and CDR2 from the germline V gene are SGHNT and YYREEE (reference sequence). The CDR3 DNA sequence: TGTGCCAGCAGCTTGGGACTAGCGGCCGCCAATGAGCAGTTCTTC. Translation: CASSLGLAAANEQFF.

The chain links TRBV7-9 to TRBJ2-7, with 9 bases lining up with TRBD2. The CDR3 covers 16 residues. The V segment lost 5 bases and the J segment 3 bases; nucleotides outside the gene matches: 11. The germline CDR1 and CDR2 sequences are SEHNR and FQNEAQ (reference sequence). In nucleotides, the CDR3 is TGTGCCAGCAGCAAATACCCTAGCGGGACCCACTACGAGCAGTACTTC. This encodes CASSKYPSGTHYEQYF. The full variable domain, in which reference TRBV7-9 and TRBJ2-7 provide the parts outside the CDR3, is DTGVSQNPRHKITKRGQNVTFRCDPISEHNRLYWYRQTLGQGPEFLTYFQNEAQLEKSRLLSDRFSAERPKGSFSTLEIQRTEQGDSAMYLCASSKYPSGTHYEQYFGPGTRLTVT.